This T cell receptor beta chain was recovered during a study of blood T cell repertoires in COVID-19. Note on this clone: Distinct nucleotide sequences in the sample also encode this CDR3.

V was pared by 2 bases and J by 1 base, with 8 bases between. The CDR3 has 14 amino acids. Germline CDR1 MNHEY, CDR2 SMNVEV (reference sequence). Per the original methods: Estimation of nucleated cell counts relied on the amplification of reference gene primers. The method was immunoSEQ multiplex PCR; TCRdb's version includes in-frame clones alone and lacks a portion of them. The V and J calls and clone size were taken over from that table, and D and trimming were inferred from the DNA. The sample lists around 140,000 clones, around 84% seen once, with approximately 9% in the top ten. This sequence was found in a man aged 30 to 39 with COVID-19, enrolled during active disease. The chain carries TRBV27 and TRBJ1-1; D not certain. The sample was peripheral blood. CDR3 DNA sequence: TGTGCCAGCAGTTTACTCACGGGGAACACTGAAGCTTTCTTT. It translates to CASSLLTGNTEAFF.